What follows are 27 T cell receptor beta chains derived from one specimen sequenced in a study of regulatory T cells in long-lasting Graves disease. HTBI primers from iRepertoire and Arm-PCR of CDR3 regions yielded the TCR beta libraries. TCRdb independently ran MiXCR on the multiplex PCR reads; one entry per CDR3 protein. The sample has 350,000 to 500,000 distinct CDR3 sequences, about 21% seen once; the top ten hold around an eighth. Time point specified: persistent/refractory GD, antithyroid drugs over 5 years with positive TRAb. After RNA was extracted from PBMCs, the TCR library was made from it. This specimen consisted of peripheral blood mononuclear cells (PBMCs), obtained when the disease was refractory, from a patient treated with antithyroid drugs. These receptors all come from a female donor with Graves disease.

Many counts were recorded for this clonotype. The V gene is TRBV28, the J gene TRBJ1-1, with D possibly matching TRBD1 (6 bases). Per germline, CDR1 MDHEN and CDR2 SYDVKM. This CDR3 spans 15 amino acids. V lost 4 bases and J 5 bases, leaving 17 bases between the germline ends. CDR3 residues: CASSSPRTEGTEAFF. In DNA, the CDR3 is TGTGCCAGCAGTTCACCTAGGACAGAGGGGACTGAAGCTTTCTTT.

The V gene is TRBV5-1, the J gene TRBJ2-5; a weak D match, TRBD2 (6 bases). This CDR3 contains 16 residues. V lost 4 bases to trimming and J lost 2 bases, with 18 bases between them. The germline V gene encodes CDR1 SGHRS and CDR2 YFSETQ. In DNA form, the CDR3 reads TGCGCCAGCAGCCTCCGGGGGTCGCCCAATCAAGAGACCCAGTACTTC. It encodes CASSLRGSPNQETQYF.

This clonotype has a count of ten or more. The rearrangement uses TRBV24-1 and TRBJ2-5; 8 bases fit TRBD2. Germline V lookup: CDR1 KGHDR, CDR2 SFDVKD. The CDR3 has 18 amino acids. The J segment lost 5 bases and the V segment lost 3 bases, leaving 16 bases of the junction unmatched. The CDR3 loop is CATSDGYPIAGTGETQYF. CDR3 coding DNA: TGTGCCACCAGTGATGGGTATCCTATAGCGGGAACCGGGGAGACCCAGTACTTC.

This sequence joins TRBV19 and TRBJ2-7; 12 nucleotides match TRBD2. CDR1 and CDR2 from the germline V gene are LNHDA and SQIVND (reference sequence). This CDR3 is built from 18 residues. V gave up 4 bases and J gave up 0 bases; unmatched junction bases: 10. The CDR3 nucleotides are TGTGCCAGTAGTACGGGGGAACTAGCGGGAGGCTCCTCCTACGAGCAGTACTTC. Amino acids: CASSTGELAGGSSYEQYF.

This chain connects TRBV7-9 to TRBJ2-7, with D unresolved. CDR1 and CDR2 from the germline V gene are SEHNR and FQNEAQ (reference sequence). This CDR3 has 13 amino acids. Trimming stripped 2 bases from V and 6 bases from J, with 11 bases between. Written as DNA, the CDR3 is TGTGCCAGCAGCTTAACCCCAGGCCGCGAGCAGTACTTC. Translating gives CASSLTPGREQYF.

The chain links TRBV29-1 to TRBJ2-3, with 10 bases fitting TRBD1. This CDR3 is built from 17 residues. The trim removed 1 base at V and 4 bases at J, leaving 11 bases unmatched. Germline loops: CDR1 SQVTM, CDR2 ANQGSEA. CDR3 sequence: CSVEASLTGGDPDTQYF. The CDR3 nucleotides are TGCAGCGTTGAAGCCTCCCTGACAGGGGGCGATCCAGATACGCAGTATTTT.

The gene calls are TRBV28 and TRBJ2-5; TRBD1 matches 12 bases. The CDR3 covers 17 residues. Germline V gene sequence: CDR1 MDHEN, CDR2 SYDVKM. The V gene end was trimmed by 6 bases and the J gene end by 5 bases; junction bases not matched to a gene: 13. The CDR3 reads CASSPPRDRGRGETQYF. The CDR3 DNA sequence: TGTGCCAGCAGCCCGCCCAGGGACAGGGGGCGCGGGGAGACCCAGTACTTC. The full variable domain, rest sourced from reference TRBV28 and TRBJ2-5, is DVKVTQSSRYLVKRTGEKVFLECVQDMDHENMFWYRQDPGLGLRLIYFSYDVKMKEKGDIPEGYSVSREKKERFSLILESASTNQTSMYLCASSPPRDRGRGETQYFGPGTRLLVL.

The chain combines TRBV7-3 with TRBJ1-1; D gene uncertain. The V and J ends lost 4 bases and 1 base respectively, with 7 bases between them. The CDR3 has 13 residues. Germline V gene sequence: CDR1 SGHTA, CDR2 FQGTGA. In DNA form, the CDR3 reads TGTGCCAGCAGCTCCCTGGGGAACACTGAAGCTTTCTTT. Translating it yields CASSSLGNTEAFF.

At least ten counts were recorded for this clonotype. The chain recombines TRBV27 with TRBJ1-5; a possible D gene is TRBD1 (6 bases). The CDR3 runs to 15 residues. In germline, CDR1 is MNHEY, CDR2 SMNVEV (reference sequence). V shed 0 bases and J shed 7 bases, with 13 bases lying between them. The CDR3 bases are TGTGCCAGCAGTTTATCCGGGGGGCAGAGGCAGCCCCAGCATTTT. Amino acid sequence: CASSLSGGQRQPQHF.

The chain carries TRBV10-3 and TRBJ2-1; 8 bases fit TRBD2. CDR1 is ENHRY, CDR2 SYGVKD, per germline. J was trimmed by 8 bases and V by 7 bases; bases with no gene match: 10. The CDR3 is made up of 14 amino acids. The CDR3 bases are TGTGCCATCACGACTAGCGACCAACCACATGAGCAGTTCTTC. This encodes CAITTSDQPHEQFF.

This chain joins TRBV20-1 and TRBJ2-3; a possible D gene is TRBD2 (6 bases). The V end was cut by 5 bases, the J end by 4 bases, with 13 bases between. Germline lookup yields CDR1 DFQATT and CDR2 SNEGSKA (reference sequence). This CDR3 has 13 residues. For the CDR3, the DNA is TGCAGTGCTGGGGAGGCAGGATCAGATACGCAGTATTTT. Encoded protein: CSAGEAGSDTQYF.

The V and J genes are TRBV2 and TRBJ2-1, with no clear D. The CDR3 runs 12 residues. V was pared by 8 bases and J by 8 bases, with 13 bases between. CDR1 is SNHLY, CDR2 FYNNEI, per germline. This chain's CDR3 is CASVRTLDEQFF. The CDR3 DNA follows: TGTGCCAGCGTCCGGACCCTCGATGAGCAGTTCTTC.

The gene calls are TRBV27 and TRBJ2-2, with D maybe TRBD2 (6 bases). The CDR3 spans 13 residues. Germline CDR1 reads MNHEY; CDR2 reads SMNVEV (reference sequence). V was trimmed by 10 bases and J by 0 bases, leaving 9 bases between them. The CDR3 sequence: CATGRTNTGELFF. As DNA, the CDR3 is TGTGCCACCGGGAGAACGAACACCGGGGAGCTGTTTTTT.

In its sample, this clonotype was seen many times. This rearrangement joins TRBV9 to TRBJ2-7; 8 bases fit TRBD2. Trimming cost V 4 bases and J 3 bases; bases outside gene matches: 9. This CDR3 has 15 amino acids. From germline, CDR1 is SGDLS and CDR2 YYNGEE. As DNA, the CDR3 is TGTGCCAGCAGCCTATCCGGGACTAGTAGCTACGAGCAGTACTTC. Translating it yields CASSLSGTSSYEQYF. Looking up the rest from reference TRBV9 and TRBJ2-7 gives the full variable domain: DSGVTQTPKHLITATGQRVTLRCSPRSGDLSVYWYQQSLDQGLQFLIQYYNGEERAKGNILERFSAQQFPDLHSELNLSSLELGDSALYFCASSLSGTSSYEQYFGPGTRLTVT.

This clonotype appeared once. V and J are TRBV28 and TRBJ2-3; the match to TRBD2 covers 7 bases. The germline gives CDR1 MDHEN, CDR2 SYDVKM. The CDR3 contains 13 residues. V lost 6 bases to trimming and J lost 4 bases; unmatched junction nucleotides: 4. The CDR3 DNA reads as TGTGCCAGCAGAGACAGCGGGGCAGATACGCAGTATTTT. Protein sequence: CASRDSGADTQYF.

Only a few counts were recorded for this clonotype. The chain has TRBV20-1 and TRBJ2-2; D not certain. The CDR3 is 12 residues long. The ends were cut back, 3 bases at V and 4 bases at J, with 6 bases in the middle. The germline CDR1 and CDR2 sequences are DFQATT and SNEGSKA (reference sequence). CDR3 in DNA: TGCAGTGCTAGGTTTGGCACCGGGGAGCTGTTTTTT. Its protein is CSARFGTGELFF.

J is TRBJ2-2 and V is TRBV20-1; either TRBD1 or TRBD2 may supply D (5 bases each). From germline, CDR1 is DFQATT and CDR2 SNEGSKA (reference sequence). CDR3 size: 15 residues. V lost 1 base and J 10 bases, leaving 19 bases between the germline ends. The CDR3 DNA reads TGCAGTGCTAGAGCGACCGGGACCGCCGTCGAGGAGCTGTTTTTT. Translation gives CSARATGTAVEELFF.

V and J are TRBV19 and TRBJ1-2, with 8 nucleotides matching TRBD1. J gave up 3 bases and V 9 bases, and 6 bases lay outside the gene matches. Germline V lookup: CDR1 LNHDA, CDR2 SQIVND (reference sequence). The CDR3 loop spans 13 amino acids. CDR3 in amino acids: CASEPGQDYGYTF. CDR3 coding DNA: TGTGCCAGCGAACCGGGACAGGACTATGGCTACACCTTC. Using reference TRBV19 and TRBJ1-2 for the parts outside the CDR3, the full variable domain is DGGITQSPKYLFRKEGQNVTLSCEQNLNHDAMYWYRQDPGQGLRLIYYSQIVNDFQKGDIAEGYSVSREKKESFPLTVTSAQKNPTAFYLCASEPGQDYGYTFGSGTRLTVV.

The V and J genes are TRBV28 and TRBJ2-1; D remains ambiguous. Between the trimmed V and J ends, which lost 6 bases and 7 bases, there was a span of 16 bases. Germline V lookup: CDR1 MDHEN, CDR2 SYDVKM. The CDR3 extends over 14 amino acids. In DNA form, the CDR3 reads TGTGCCAGCAGAACCCCCCTCGGCGAGAATGAGCAGTTCTTC. This gives the protein CASRTPLGENEQFF.

This sequence joins TRBV20-1 and TRBJ2-3; unclear D gene. Between the trimmed V and J ends, which lost 6 bases and 0 bases, there was a span of 19 bases. This CDR3 is 16 amino acids long. The germline V gene encodes CDR1 DFQATT and CDR2 SNEGSKA (reference sequence). The CDR3 bases are TGCAGTGCAAACCCGGCCTCTCGTTCCAGCACAGATACGCAGTATTTT. Its protein is CSANPASRSSTDTQYF.

The chain carries TRBV9 and TRBJ1-5, with D unclear. The CDR3 runs to 14 residues. Germline lookup yields CDR1 SGDLS and CDR2 YYNGEE. The V gene lost 4 bases and the J gene lost 7 bases, with 15 bases spanning the gap. CDR3 sequence (DNA): TGTGCCAGCAGCCGAGGCGAGGGAATACAGCCCCAGCATTTT. It specifies CASSRGEGIQPQHF.

This clonotype was observed many times. The chain is built from TRBV2 and TRBJ2-7; D remains unclear. The CDR3 has 13 amino acids. Germline CDR1 reads SNHLY; CDR2 reads FYNNEI. V gave up 4 bases and J gave up 2 bases, with 9 bases separating them. The CDR3 DNA is TGTGCCAGCAGTGCCATACGGGCCTACGAGCAGTACTTC. This sequence encodes CASSAIRAYEQYF.

Ten or more counts support this clonotype. The chain uses TRBV20-1 and TRBJ1-4; the match to TRBD1 covers 10 bases. V dropped 6 bases and J dropped 7; count of bases not matched to a gene: 11. CDR1 and CDR2 from the germline V gene are DFQATT and SNEGSKA (reference sequence). The CDR3 is made up of 15 amino acids. CDR3 sequence reads: CSASGTGDLSEKLFF. The CDR3 region has the DNA TGCAGTGCCTCCGGGACAGGGGATTTAAGTGAAAAACTGTTTTTT.

This rearrangement joins TRBV7-9 to TRBJ1-3, with TRBD1 matching over 11 bases. The length of the CDR3 is 16 residues. V shed 5 bases and J 3 bases; nucleotides not matched to a gene: 6. Germline loops: CDR1 SEHNR, CDR2 FQNEAQ (reference sequence). In DNA, the CDR3 is TGTGCCAGCAGCCCCTCCGGGACAGGGGGTGGAAACACCATATATTTT. Translated, it gives CASSPSGTGGGNTIYF.

This clonotype showed up many times. This chain connects TRBV2 to TRBJ2-7, with 7 bases that match TRBD1. The germline V gene encodes CDR1 SNHLY and CDR2 FYNNEI. The CDR3 extends over 14 amino acids. With V trimmed by 4 bases and J by 2 bases, 5 bases remained unmatched. The CDR3 coding sequence is TGTGCCAGCAGTGTAGGGGACAGACCCTACGAGCAGTACTTC. The encoded protein is CASSVGDRPYEQYF.

Ten or more counts support this clonotype. A much bigger clone sits one base away, suggesting this may be a read error. The rearrangement joins TRBV6-4 to TRBJ1-2; the match to TRBD1 covers 7 bases. The CDR3 has 13 amino acids. V lost 4 bases to trimming and J lost 3 bases; unmatched junction nucleotides: 2. Germline loops: CDR1 MRHNA, CDR2 SNTAGT. The chain's CDR3 is CASSATGDYGYTF. CDR3 coding DNA: TGTGCCAGCAGTGCTACAGGGGACTATGGCTACACCTTC.

This clonotype was seen many times. The V and J genes are TRBV28 and TRBJ2-5, with D possibly TRBD1 on 6 matching bases. There are 14 residues in the CDR3. The ends were cut back, 10 bases at V and 2 bases at J, with 17 bases in the middle. The germline V gene encodes CDR1 MDHEN and CDR2 SYDVKM. The CDR3 loop reads CATQPTGSQETQYF. The CDR3, as DNA: TGTGCCACCCAACCCACAGGGTCTCAAGAGACCCAGTACTTC. The full variable domain, in which reference TRBV28 and TRBJ2-5 provide the parts outside the CDR3, is DVKVTQSSRYLVKRTGEKVFLECVQDMDHENMFWYRQDPGLGLRLIYFSYDVKMKEKGDIPEGYSVSREKKERFSLILESASTNQTSMYLCATQPTGSQETQYFGPGTRLLVL.